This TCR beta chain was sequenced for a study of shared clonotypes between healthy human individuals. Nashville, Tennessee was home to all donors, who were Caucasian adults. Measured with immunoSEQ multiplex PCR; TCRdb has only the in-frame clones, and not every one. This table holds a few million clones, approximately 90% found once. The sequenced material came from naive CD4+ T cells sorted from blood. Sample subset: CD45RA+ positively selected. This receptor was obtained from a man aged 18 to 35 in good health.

The CDR3 nucleotides read TGTGCCAGCAGCGCGATGGGACAGTCGAACACTGAAGCTTTCTTT. Translating it yields CASSAMGQSNTEAFF. V is TRBV9 and J is TRBJ1-1; 7 bases fit TRBD1. Germline V lookup: CDR1 SGDLS, CDR2 YYNGEE. The CDR3 is 15 amino acids. The V and J ends lost 3 bases and 1 base, in that order; junction bases with no gene match: 6.